This T cell receptor (beta chain) was captured by sequencing in a study of regulatory T cells in long-lasting Graves disease. Overall study findings and caveats: Relative to newly diagnosed Graves' patients, persistent ones had lower TCR diversity.

This clonotype was seen repeatedly, ten times or more. Its target is unknown. Time point: persistent/refractory GD, antithyroid drugs over 5 years with positive TRAb. RNA extracted from PBMCs served as the sequencing template. Trimming removed 6 bases from V and 6 bases from J, with 18 bases in between. This CDR3 is built from 14 residues. Library construction for TCR beta used iRepertoire HTBI primers and Arm-PCR of CDR3 regions. TCRdb redid the calling of the multiplex PCR reads with MiXCR, one entry per CDR3 protein. The data contain 350,000 to 500,000 distinct CDR3 sequences, 20% to 25% of them seen just once; the ten biggest clones take up roughly 13%.

This chain joins TRBV12-3 or TRBV12-4 and TRBJ2-7; D might be TRBD2 (7 bases). This sequence originates from a female donor with Graves disease. The source was peripheral blood mononuclear cells (PBMCs), collected when the disease was refractory, from a patient treated with antithyroid drugs. The CDR3: CASSKGGGPSEQYF. DNA of the CDR3: TGTGCCAGCAGCAAAGGGGGAGGGCCTAGCGAGCAGTACTTC.